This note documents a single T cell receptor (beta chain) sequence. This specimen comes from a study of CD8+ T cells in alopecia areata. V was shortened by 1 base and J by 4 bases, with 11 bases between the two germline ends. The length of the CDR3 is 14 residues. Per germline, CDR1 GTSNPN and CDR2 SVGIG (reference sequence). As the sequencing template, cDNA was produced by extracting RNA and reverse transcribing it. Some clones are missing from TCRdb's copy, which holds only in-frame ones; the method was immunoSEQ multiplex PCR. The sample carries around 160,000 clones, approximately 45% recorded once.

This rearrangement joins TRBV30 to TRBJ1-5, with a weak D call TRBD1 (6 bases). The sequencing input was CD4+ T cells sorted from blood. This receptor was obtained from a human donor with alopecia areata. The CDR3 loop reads CAWSDLTGNQPQHF. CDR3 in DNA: TGTGCCTGGAGTGACCTCACAGGGAATCAGCCCCAGCATTTT.